This T cell receptor (beta chain) was captured by sequencing in a study of T cells in Graves' hyperthyroidism and ophthalmopathy. About this clonotype itself: As yet, its antigen is unknown.

From RNA transcripts, TCR beta CDR3 regions were amplified. An initial round of RT-PCR targeting the TCR CDR3 relied on the HTBI primer set. TCRdb processed the multiplex PCR reads anew with MiXCR; each CDR3 protein has one entry. The table shows hundreds of thousands of distinct CDR3 sequences, with 14% occurring only once. Overall study findings and caveats: Most thyroid clonotypes with frequency above 0.001 were detected in blood.

The TCR was taken from a young woman with Graves' hyperthyroidism. The sequencing input was blood.

In DNA, the CDR3 is TGTGCCAGCAGTACGCCGGGGGCAGGGGGTTACAATGAGCAGTTCTTC. It codes for CASSTPGAGGYNEQFF. The chain is built from TRBV28 and TRBJ2-1, with TRBD1 as a possible D gene (7 bases). This CDR3 has 16 amino acids. Trimming left V 5 bases short and J 4 bases short, with 18 bases between. Per germline, CDR1 MDHEN and CDR2 SYDVKM.